The entry below describes one T cell receptor beta chain. What it binds is not known. This specimen comes from a study of cytomegalovirus exposure and HLA in healthy donors. Background on the study: Most genotyped donors, approximately 81% of 350 to 500, had Caucasian-associated genetic ancestry.

Looked up from germline, CDR1 is SGHDT and CDR2 is YYEEEE. The CDR3 is 12 amino acids. Primers included in the PCR were 60 Vbeta and 13 Jbeta primers. Only in-frame clones appear in the TCRdb table, and some are missing; sequencing was by immunoSEQ multiplex PCR. This sample's table reports under 200,000 clones. Study results and caveats: Later analysis associated a missense DCLRE1C variant with TCR beta V- and J-gene trimming.

The receptor comes from a man under 40 in good health and CMV-seronegative. The rearrangement uses TRBV5-6 and TRBJ2-5, with TRBD1 as a possible D gene (6 bases). The DNA end favors TRBJ2-7, so the J call may be wrong. Input material: PBMCs. This chain's CDR3 is CASSLEGGEQYF. CDR3 nucleotide sequence: TGTGCCAGCAGCTTGGAAGGGGGCGAGCAGTACTTC.